These 29 T cell receptor beta chains share one sample of origin, sequenced in a study of control samples from healthy donors and cancer patients. Profiling relied on immunoSEQ multiplex PCR, and the TCRdb table lists in-frame clones only, not all of them. The top ten clones hold under 4% of a sample with 140,000 or so clones, approximately 92% of them seen once. Sequenced material: blood. The origin of the receptors is a man aged 25 to 45 in good health.

The V call is TRBV18, the J call TRBJ2-1, with 8 bases aligning to TRBD2. In germline, CDR1 is KGHSH, CDR2 LQKENI. This CDR3 spans 18 amino acids. Unmatched junction bases numbered 7, after V lost 0 bases and J lost 0 bases. CDR3 amino acids: CASSPPAGALSSYNEQFF. The CDR3 bases are TGTGCCAGCTCACCACCAGCGGGGGCCCTTAGCTCCTACAATGAGCAGTTCTTC.

The rearrangement links TRBV7-9 to TRBJ1-4; TRBD1 matches 8 bases. CDR1 SEHNR and CDR2 FQNEAQ come from the germline V gene (reference sequence). J gave up 11 bases and V 1 base, and 9 bases lay outside the gene matches. This CDR3 is built from 15 residues. In nucleotides, the CDR3 is TGTGCCAGCAGCTTAGTGCAGACAGGGGTCGGTAAACTGTTTTTT. Protein product: CASSLVQTGVGKLFF.

The chain recombines TRBV18 with TRBJ2-7; a weak D match, TRBD1 (6 bases). CDR3 length: 14 amino acids. CDR1 is KGHSH, CDR2 LQKENI, per germline. V lost 2 bases and J 5 bases, leaving 13 bases between the germline ends. The CDR3 coding sequence is TGTGCCAGCTCACCAAGGGCAGGGGAGCACGAGCAGTACTTC. This sequence encodes CASSPRAGEHEQYF.

V is TRBV12-5 and J is TRBJ1-3; TRBD1 is a possible D gene (5 bases). V lost 0 bases and J lost 1, with 13 bases in between. Germline CDR1 and CDR2: LGHNT and FRNRAP. The CDR3 covers 17 residues. The CDR3 spells CASGLVVQGGSGNTIYF. In DNA form, the CDR3 reads TGTGCTAGTGGTTTGGTTGTGCAGGGTGGGTCTGGAAACACCATATATTTT.

This chain joins TRBV7-2 and TRBJ2-1, with 13 bases identical to TRBD2. Germline trimming cut 4 bases from V and 5 bases from J; bases unmatched to any gene: 2. Germline V gives CDR1 SGHTA, CDR2 FQGNSA. The CDR3 is made up of 15 amino acids. The CDR3 sequence: CASSWGLAGNNEQFF. DNA of the CDR3: TGTGCCAGCAGCTGGGGACTAGCGGGGAACAATGAGCAGTTCTTC. Combining the CDR3 with reference TRBV7-2 and TRBJ2-1 gives the whole variable domain GAGVSQSPSNKVTEKGKDVELRCDPISGHTALYWYRQSLGQGLEFLIYFQGNSAPDKSGLPSDRFSAERTGGSVSTLTIQRTQQEDSAVYLCASSWGLAGNNEQFFGPGTRLTVL.

This chain uses TRBV11-2 with TRBJ1-2; TRBD1 matches 7 bases. This CDR3 contains 13 residues. V was clipped by 5 bases and J by 7 bases; unmatched bases: 7. Germline V lookup: CDR1 SGHAT, CDR2 FQNNGV. The CDR3 sequence: CASSMDRWSGYTF. The CDR3 DNA follows: TGTGCCAGCAGCATGGACAGGTGGAGTGGCTACACCTTC.

V gene TRBV5-6 combines with J gene TRBJ2-4, with no clear D. The CDR3 runs to 17 residues. V was trimmed by 0 bases and J by 0 bases, leaving 13 bases between them. Germline V gene lookup returns CDR1 SGHDT and CDR2 YYEEEE. CDR3 bases: TGTGCCAGCAGCTTGGGGCCAGGCGCCCTAGCCAAAAACATTCAGTACTTC. Protein: CASSLGPGALAKNIQYF. The variable domain in full, completed from reference TRBV5-6 and TRBJ2-4, reads DAGVTQSPTHLIKTRGQQVTLRCSPKSGHDTVSWYQQALGQGPQFIFQYYEEEERQRGNFPDRFSGHQFPNYSSELNVNALLLGDSALYLCASSLGPGALAKNIQYFGAGTRLSVL.

This chain uses TRBV7-9 with TRBJ1-1, with TRBD1 matching 7 bases. The CDR3 totals 14 residues. Germline V gene data show CDR1 as SEHNR and CDR2 as FQNEAQ (reference sequence). The V gene end was trimmed by 1 base and the J gene end by 1 base; junction bases not matched to a gene: 0. The CDR3 coding sequence is TGTGCCAGCAGCTTAGGACAGGGGAACACTGAAGCTTTCTTT. It yields the protein CASSLGQGNTEAFF.

This rearrangement joins TRBV29-1 to TRBJ1-1; the D gene is possibly TRBD1 (5 bases). CDR3 length: 13 amino acids. Germline V gives CDR1 SQVTM, CDR2 ANQGSEA. The ends were cut back, 1 base at V and 0 bases at J, with 6 bases in the middle. For the CDR3, the DNA is TGCAGCGTTGAAGGGACAATGAACACTGAAGCTTTCTTT. This translates into CSVEGTMNTEAFF.

V gene TRBV29-1 combines with J gene TRBJ2-2, with D perhaps assigned TRBD1 or TRBD2 (6 bases each). The CDR3 is made up of 14 amino acids. Trimming took off 6 bases at V and 3 bases at J, with 14 bases between the two ends. Germline loops: CDR1 SQVTM, CDR2 ANQGSEA. The CDR3 spells CSVGGGRDTGELFF. The DNA of the CDR3 is TGCAGCGTAGGAGGGGGTCGCGACACCGGGGAGCTGTTTTTT.

This chain uses TRBV7-9 with TRBJ1-1, with D maybe TRBD1 (6 bases). V gave up 5 bases and J gave up 5 bases, with 9 bases separating them. CDR3 length equals 12 residues. The V gene's germline CDR1 is SEHNR and CDR2 FQNEAQ (reference sequence). The CDR3 DNA is TGTGCCAGCAGCGACAGGTTAACTGAAGCTTTCTTT. Translated, it gives CASSDRLTEAFF.

The chain has TRBV5-1 and TRBJ1-3; 12 bases map to TRBD1. Germline lookup yields CDR1 SGHRS and CDR2 YFSETQ. Trimming took 4 bases from V and 3 from J; bases not matched to a gene: 5. The CDR3 is 16 amino acids. CDR3 sequence: CASSTGTGGNGNTIYF. CDR3 bases: TGCGCCAGCAGCACAGGGACAGGGGGCAATGGAAACACCATATATTTT.

This clone was picked up one time. The chain carries TRBV4-1 and TRBJ1-1, with TRBD1 matching 8 bases. This CDR3 region has 14 residues. J lost 6 bases, V lost 3 bases, and 6 bases had no gene match. Germline loops: CDR1 MGHRA, CDR2 YSYEKL. Here the CDR3 reads CASSHRQGTAEAFF. CDR3 nucleotides: TGCGCCAGCAGCCACCGACAGGGGACGGCTGAAGCTTTCTTT.

The chain is built from TRBV28 and TRBJ1-5; unclear D gene. This CDR3 is 16 amino acids long. V lost 7 bases, J lost 4 bases, and 20 bases lay in between. Germline loops: CDR1 MDHEN, CDR2 SYDVKM. The chain's CDR3 is CASTQRWHSANQPQHF. CDR3 DNA sequence: TGTGCCAGCACTCAAAGATGGCACTCAGCTAATCAGCCCCAGCATTTT.

V usage is TRBV28 and J usage is TRBJ2-7; TRBD1 might be the D (5 bases). The CDR3 is made up of 13 amino acids. V was cut by 6 bases and J by 2 bases, with 11 bases left in between. CDR1 is MDHEN, CDR2 SYDVKM, per germline. The DNA of the CDR3 is TGTGCCAGCAGCTCAGGGCAAACCTACGAGCAGTACTTC. Residues: CASSSGQTYEQYF.

The V and J genes are TRBV10-3 and TRBJ2-7, with TRBD1 identical over 7 bases. The germline V gene encodes CDR1 ENHRY and CDR2 SYGVKD. This CDR3 region has 15 residues. The V and J ends lost 8 bases and 1 base, in that order; junction bases with no gene match: 11. CDR3 in amino acids: CAIGDSPTFSYEQYF. CDR3 sequence (DNA): TGTGCCATCGGGGACAGCCCTACATTTTCCTACGAGCAGTACTTC.

In the case of this clone: Compared with germline, one end of the junction differs, possibly owing to a read error. This sample includes further DNA sequences coding for the same CDR3. The V and J genes are TRBV5-4 and TRBJ1-2, with a tentative D call TRBD1 (5 bases). CDR1 is SGHNT and CDR2 is YYREEE in the germline V gene (reference sequence). This CDR3 is built from 13 residues. The CDR3 coding sequence is TGCGCCAGCAGCGCACAGGCCGGCTATGGCTACACCTTC. It encodes CASSAQAGYGYTF.

The chain links TRBV5-4 to TRBJ1-2; 8 bases agree with TRBD1. Unmatched junction bases numbered 10, after V lost 1 base and J lost 5 bases. CDR1 and CDR2 from the germline V gene are SGHNT and YYREEE (reference sequence). This CDR3 has 16 amino acids. The CDR3 is CASSLLGQGSLYGYTF. CDR3 DNA: TGTGCCAGCAGCTTGCTTGGACAGGGATCTTTATATGGCTACACCTTC.

The chain employs TRBV11-2 and TRBJ1-3, with D possibly being TRBD1 (5 bases). The germline CDR1 and CDR2 sequences are SGHAT and FQNNGV. CDR3 size: 14 residues. V was cut by 5 bases and J by 5 bases, with 13 bases left in between. The CDR3: CASSPGTVRNTIYF. For the CDR3, the DNA is TGTGCCAGCAGCCCCGGGACGGTAAGAAACACCATATATTTT.

With regard to this clone: The sample carries other DNA sequences with the same CDR3. The chain couples TRBV19 to TRBJ1-1; tentatively, D is TRBD1 (5 bases). CDR3 length equals 14 residues. Germline CDR1 LNHDA, CDR2 SQIVND (reference sequence). Trimming left V 3 bases short and J 1 base short, with 9 bases between. The CDR3 DNA sequence: TGTGCCAGTAGTATGGGGCAGAGGAACACTGAAGCTTTCTTT. This encodes CASSMGQRNTEAFF.

V is TRBV28 and J is TRBJ1-3; no reliable D call. In germline, CDR1 is MDHEN, CDR2 SYDVKM. Deletions cut 2 bases from V and 0 bases from J, with 11 bases between. The CDR3 consists of 16 residues. Here the CDR3 DNA reads TGTGCCAGCAGTTTAATCAGGTCTTTCTCTGGAAACACCATATATTTT. Its translation: CASSLIRSFSGNTIYF.

The chain has TRBV5-1 and TRBJ2-2; the D is unclear. CDR3 length: 13 residues. CDR1 is SGHRS and CDR2 is YFSETQ in the germline V gene. Trimming removed 2 bases from V and 8 bases from J, with 10 bases in between. The CDR3 coding sequence is TGCGCCAGCAGCTTAAAGGTTTCTGGGGAGCTGTTTTTT. Its protein is CASSLKVSGELFF.

The chain carries TRBV9 and TRBJ1-1, with 8 bases fitting TRBD1. The junction had 6 bases not matched to a gene; V was cut back by 2 bases and J by 0 bases. The CDR3 consists of 16 residues. Germline values: CDR1 SGDLS, CDR2 YYNGEE. As DNA, the CDR3 is TGTGCCAGCAGCGTTCTCGGACAGGGCCTGAACACTGAAGCTTTCTTT. Its translation: CASSVLGQGLNTEAFF.

The chain has TRBV9 and TRBJ1-5; D gene uncertain. Trimming took off 0 bases at V and 2 bases at J, with 3 bases between the two ends. Germline V gene sequence: CDR1 SGDLS, CDR2 YYNGEE. The CDR3 is 13 residues long. CDR3 in DNA: TGTGCCAGCAGCGTAGACGGCAATCAGCCCCAGCATTTT. This gives the protein CASSVDGNQPQHF.

The chain employs TRBV25-1 and TRBJ2-3, with a weak D call TRBD2 (6 bases). The germline V gene encodes CDR1 MGHDK and CDR2 SYGVNS. Between the trimmed V and J ends, which lost 1 base and 2 bases, there was a span of 16 bases. The CDR3 length is 17 residues. The CDR3 sequence: CASSESLGGVATDTQYF. The CDR3 coding sequence is TGTGCCAGCAGTGAATCACTCGGGGGTGTTGCCACAGATACGCAGTATTTT.

This clone was recorded once. The chain joins TRBV28 to TRBJ1-2; possibly TRBD1 for D (5 bases). From germline, CDR1 is MDHEN and CDR2 SYDVKM. Trimming removed 5 bases from V and 5 bases from J, with 15 bases in between. The CDR3 has 14 amino acids. CDR3 bases: TGTGCCAGCAGTGACGGGAGGGGCGCATATGGCTACACCTTC. It specifies CASSDGRGAYGYTF.

J is TRBJ1-5 and V is TRBV7-2, with TRBD1 matching 8 bases. V dropped 4 bases and J dropped 3; count of bases not matched to a gene: 5. CDR1 is SGHTA and CDR2 is FQGNSA in the germline V gene. The length of the CDR3 is 15 residues. CDR3 coding DNA: TGTGCCAGCAGCTCCCTGACAGGGGCCAATCAGCCCCAGCATTTT. Residues: CASSSLTGANQPQHF.

The chain links TRBV7-8 to TRBJ2-1; TRBD2 matches at 15 bases. CDR1 is SGHVS and CDR2 is FQNEAQ in the germline V gene. Germline trimming cut 7 bases from V and 1 base from J; bases unmatched to any gene: 8. This CDR3 contains 18 residues. The CDR3 nucleotides read TGTGCCAGCACCCCGGGACTAGCGGGGGGTGGTTCCTACAATGAGCAGTTCTTC. It codes for CASTPGLAGGGSYNEQFF. Together with reference TRBV7-8 and TRBJ2-1, the CDR3 gives the full variable domain: GAGVSQSPRYKVAKRGQDVALRCDPISGHVSLFWYQQALGQGPEFLTYFQNEAQLDKSGLPSDRFFAERPEGSVSTLKIQRTQQEDSAVYLCASTPGLAGGGSYNEQFFGPGTRLTVL.

The rearrangement joins TRBV12-5 to TRBJ2-7, with D perhaps matching TRBD1 (5 bases). The CDR3 spans 14 residues. The V and J ends lost 1 base and 4 bases respectively, with 11 bases between them. Germline V gives CDR1 LGHNT, CDR2 FRNRAP. CDR3 region: CASGLGTNLYEQYF. For the CDR3, the DNA is TGTGCTAGTGGTTTGGGGACAAACCTATACGAGCAGTACTTC. Filled out from reference TRBV12-5 and TRBJ2-7, the complete variable domain reads DARVTQTPRHKVTEMGQEVTMRCQPILGHNTVFWYRQTMMQGLELLAYFRNRAPLDDSGMPKDRFSAEMPDATLATLKIQPSEPRDSAVYFCASGLGTNLYEQYFGPGTRLTVT.